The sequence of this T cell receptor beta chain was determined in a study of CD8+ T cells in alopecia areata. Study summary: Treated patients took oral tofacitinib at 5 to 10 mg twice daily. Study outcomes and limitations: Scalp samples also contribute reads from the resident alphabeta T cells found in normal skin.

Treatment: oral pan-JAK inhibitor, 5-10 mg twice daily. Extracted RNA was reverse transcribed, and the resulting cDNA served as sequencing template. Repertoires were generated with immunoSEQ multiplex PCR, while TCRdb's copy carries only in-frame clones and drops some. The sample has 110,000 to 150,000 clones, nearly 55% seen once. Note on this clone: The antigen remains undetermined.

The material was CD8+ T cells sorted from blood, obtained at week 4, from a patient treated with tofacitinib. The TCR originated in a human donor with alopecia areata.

CDR3 protein: CATSRVPRDSSYEQYF. The CDR3 bases are TGTGCCACCAGCAGAGTCCCCCGGGACAGCTCCTACGAGCAGTACTTC. This chain joins TRBV15 and TRBJ2-7; 7 bases are a match to TRBD1. Germline loops: CDR1 LNHNV, CDR2 YYDKDF (reference sequence). V lost 1 base to trimming and J lost 0 bases; unmatched junction nucleotides: 6. This CDR3 is built from 16 residues.